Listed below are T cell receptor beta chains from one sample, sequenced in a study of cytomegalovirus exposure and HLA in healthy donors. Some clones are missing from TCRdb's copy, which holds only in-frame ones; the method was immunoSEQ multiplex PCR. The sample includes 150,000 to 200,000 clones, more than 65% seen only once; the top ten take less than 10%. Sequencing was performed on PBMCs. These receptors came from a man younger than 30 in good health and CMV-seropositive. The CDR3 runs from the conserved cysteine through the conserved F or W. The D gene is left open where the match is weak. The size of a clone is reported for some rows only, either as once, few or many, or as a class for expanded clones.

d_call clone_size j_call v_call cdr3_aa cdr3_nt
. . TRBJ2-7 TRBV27 CASSFGGRSYEQYF TGTGCCAGCAGTTTCGGGGGGCGTTCCTACGAGCAGTACTTC
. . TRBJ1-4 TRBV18 CASSPRNRVEGEKLFF TGTGCCAGCTCACCACGAAACAGGGTCGAGGGTGAAAAACTGTTTTTT
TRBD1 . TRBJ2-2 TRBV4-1 CASSFRGQPKSGELFF TGCGCCAGCAGCTTTCGGGGACAGCCGAAATCCGGGGAGCTGTTTTTT
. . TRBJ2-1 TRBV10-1 CASSEFFGVEQFF TGCGCCAGCAGTGAGTTTTTTGGAGTTGAGCAGTTCTTC
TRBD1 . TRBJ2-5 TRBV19 CASKDRVGEETQYF TGTGCCAGTAAGGACAGGGTGGGCGAAGAGACCCAGTACTTC
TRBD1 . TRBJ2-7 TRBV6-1 CASGRDSDYEQYF TGTGCCAGCGGCCGGGACAGCGACTACGAGCAGTACTTC
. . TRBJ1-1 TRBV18 CASSPPGLRYTEAFF TGTGCCAGCTCACCACCGGGACTTCGTTATACTGAAGCTTTCTTT
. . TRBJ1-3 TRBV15 CATSREPGFGNTIYF TGTGCCACCAGCAGAGAGCCAGGATTCGGAAACACCATATATTTT
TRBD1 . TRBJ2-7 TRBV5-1 CASSLGDRPYEQYF TGCGCCAGCAGCCTGGGGGACAGGCCGTACGAGCAGTACTTC
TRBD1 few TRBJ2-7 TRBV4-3 CASSQEGDRGYEQYF TGCGCCAGCAGCCAAGAGGGTGACAGGGGATACGAGCAGTACTTC
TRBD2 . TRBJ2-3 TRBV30 CAWSVRGLATDTQYF TGTGCCTGGAGTGTAAGGGGACTAGCCACAGATACGCAGTATTTT
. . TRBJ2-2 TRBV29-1 CSGVLAGNTGELFF TGCAGCGGGGTTCTAGCAGGCAACACCGGGGAGCTGTTTTTT
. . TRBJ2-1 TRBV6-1 CASSPGVGEQFF TGTGCCAGCAGCCCAGGGGTGGGTGAGCAGTTCTTC
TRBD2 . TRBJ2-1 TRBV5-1 CASRGLGNEQFF TGCGCCAGCAGGGGACTAGGCAATGAGCAGTTCTTC
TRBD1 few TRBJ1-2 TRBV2 CASAGQTGNYGYTF TGTGCCAGCGCGGGACAGACTGGTAACTATGGCTACACCTTC
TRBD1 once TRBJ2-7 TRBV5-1 CASSLAVVAGGITYEQYF TGCGCCAGCAGCTTGGCCGTCGTGGCAGGGGGTATCACCTACGAGCAGTACTTC